Shown below are 25 T cell receptor beta chains from a single sample sequenced in a study of blood T cell repertoires in COVID-19. Clones were sequenced by immunoSEQ multiplex PCR, and TCRdb holds only the in-frame ones, with some missing. The table has approximately 120,000 clones, roughly 69% seen once; the top ten hold about 2.2%. The source material was peripheral blood. Source of these receptors: a woman in her seventies with acute or convalescent COVID-19.

The V call is TRBV18, the J call TRBJ2-1, with 7 bases that match TRBD1. In germline, CDR1 is KGHSH, CDR2 LQKENI. This CDR3 region has 18 residues. Trimming took 0 bases from V and 4 from J; bases not matched to a gene: 12. Here the CDR3 reads CASSPPPETGRFYNEQFF. CDR3 in DNA: TGTGCCAGCTCACCACCCCCCGAGACAGGGCGTTTTTACAATGAGCAGTTCTTC.

Regarding this clone: This sample includes further DNA sequences coding for the same CDR3. This chain links TRBV19 with TRBJ2-7, with TRBD2 identical over 7 bases. Trimming cost V 8 bases and J 0 bases; bases outside gene matches: 7. CDR1 and CDR2 (germline): LNHDA, SQIVND (reference sequence). The CDR3 extends over 14 amino acids. The CDR3 sequence: CASSASGSSYEQYF. CDR3 bases: TGTGCCAGTTCGGCTAGCGGTAGCTCCTACGAGCAGTACTTC. The variable domain in full, with the rest retrieved from reference TRBV19 and TRBJ2-7, is DGGITQSPKYLFRKEGQNVTLSCEQNLNHDAMYWYRQDPGQGLRLIYYSQIVNDFQKGDIAEGYSVSREKKESFPLTVTSAQKNPTAFYLCASSASGSSYEQYFGPGTRLTVT.

This chain joins TRBV5-6 and TRBJ2-1, with D maybe TRBD1 (6 bases). The CDR3 runs to 16 residues. In germline, CDR1 is SGHDT, CDR2 YYEEEE. V was pared by 0 bases and J by 3 bases, with 13 bases between. The CDR3 DNA reads as TGTGCCAGCAGCTTGGAAACGGGACAACTCTACAATGAGCAGTTCTTC. Translating it yields CASSLETGQLYNEQFF.

This clone has a handful of counts. The chain links TRBV5-1 to TRBJ1-1, with a possible D match to TRBD1 (5 bases). Trimming cost V 2 bases and J 0 bases, with 17 bases left between them. CDR3 length equals 17 residues. Germline CDR1 reads SGHRS; CDR2 reads YFSETQ. The CDR3 nucleotides read TGCGCCAGCAGCTTTGGGTCGGGGGGACTCATGAACACTGAAGCTTTCTTT. It is translated as CASSFGSGGLMNTEAFF.

This chain joins TRBV6-4 and TRBJ2-1; 7 bases are a match to TRBD1. Germline V gives CDR1 MRHNA, CDR2 SNTAGT. The length of the CDR3 is 15 residues. V was clipped by 7 bases and J by 2 bases; unmatched bases: 8. CDR3 DNA: TGTGCCAGCACCCCTCGGACAGGAACCTACAATGAGCAGTTCTTC. Translation gives CASTPRTGTYNEQFF.

The CDR3 sequence: CATDRGRPPQHF. The CDR3 DNA is TGTGCCACCGACAGGGGGAGGCCGCCCCAGCATTTT. The chain recombines TRBV19 with TRBJ1-5; TRBD1 matches 9 bases. Germline CDR1 is LNHDA and CDR2 is SQIVND (reference sequence). Trimming took 10 bases from V and 9 from J; bases not matched to a gene: 7. The CDR3 is 12 residues long.

The chain couples TRBV5-1 to TRBJ2-3, with TRBD2 identical over 8 bases. V shed 1 base, J shed 2 bases, and the junction held 3 bases outside the gene matches. Germline V lookup: CDR1 SGHRS, CDR2 YFSETQ. CDR3 size: 15 residues. The DNA for the CDR3 is TGCGCCAGCAGCTTGACTAGCGGACCCACAGATACGCAGTATTTT. This sequence encodes CASSLTSGPTDTQYF.

The chain carries TRBV2 and TRBJ1-2, with 9 bases that match TRBD1. The CDR3 totals 13 residues. J gave up 8 bases and V 6 bases, and 7 bases lay outside the gene matches. From germline, CDR1 is SNHLY and CDR2 FYNNEI. CDR3 sequence reads: CASRGQGPSGYTF. Here the CDR3 DNA reads TGTGCCAGCAGGGGACAGGGCCCCTCGGGCTACACCTTC.

There are a few counts of this clone. The rearrangement links TRBV4-1 to TRBJ2-1; D is perhaps TRBD1 (5 bases). The CDR3 sequence is 15 residues long. Trimming stripped 4 bases from V and 0 bases from J, with 10 bases between. Germline lookup yields CDR1 MGHRA and CDR2 YSYEKL. In DNA, the CDR3 is TGCGCCAGCAGCCGCTTGGACAACTCCTACAATGAGCAGTTCTTC. Its protein product is CASSRLDNSYNEQFF.

This clone showed up just a few times. The J gene is TRBJ1-5, the V gene TRBV6-5; 7 bases line up with TRBD1. CDR1 and CDR2 from the germline V gene are MNHEY and SVGAGI. J was trimmed by 2 bases and V by 10 bases; bases with no gene match: 2. The length of the CDR3 is 12 residues. The CDR3 nucleotides are TGTGCCACCGGACAGGGCAATCAGCCCCAGCATTTT. This codes for CATGQGNQPQHF.

A single count supports this clone. The chain employs TRBV18 and TRBJ2-2; D gene uncertain. Trimming took off 6 bases at V and 6 bases at J, with 11 bases between the two ends. Germline CDR1 reads KGHSH; CDR2 reads LQKENI. The CDR3 covers 13 residues. The CDR3 DNA reads as TGTGCCAGCTCGCCCCCCGGGTCCGGGGAGCTGTTTTTT. It specifies CASSPPGSGELFF. Together with reference TRBV18 and TRBJ2-2, the CDR3 gives the full variable domain: NAGVMQNPRHLVRRRGQEARLRCSPMKGHSHVYWYRQLPEEGLKFMVYLQKENIIDESGMPKERFSAEFPKEGPSILRIQQVVRGDSAAYFCASSPPGSGELFFGEGSRLTVL.

This chain links TRBV6-7 with TRBJ2-7; D possibly corresponds to TRBD1 (6 bases). TRBV6-7 is an open reading frame, and its role is uncertain. The length of the CDR3 is 10 residues. DNA of the CDR3: TGTGCCAGCAGACGGGACACTGGGTTGGTC. As protein: CASRRDTGLV.

The chain is built from TRBV19 and TRBJ2-3; 10 bases agree with TRBD2. The germline V gene has CDR1 LNHDA and CDR2 SQIVND (reference sequence). J gave up 0 bases and V 4 bases, and 1 base lay outside the gene matches. CDR3 length: 15 residues. CDR3 bases: TGTGCCAGTAGTAGGACTAGCGGTAGCACAGATACGCAGTATTTT. This translates into CASSRTSGSTDTQYF.

This clone was seen only once. This rearrangement joins TRBV18 to TRBJ1-1; D ambiguous. Germline-derived CDR1 and CDR2 are KGHSH and LQKENI. Trimming shortened V by 4 bases and J by 1 base, and 4 bases separated the two germline ends. The CDR3 runs to 12 residues. The CDR3 loop is CASSLRNTEAFF. The CDR3 nucleotides read TGTGCCAGCTCACTTCGGAACACTGAAGCTTTCTTT.

This chain uses TRBV5-1 with TRBJ1-2; D remains unclear. Per the germline V gene, CDR1 is SGHRS and CDR2 is YFSETQ. V lost 4 bases to trimming and J lost 8 bases, with 12 bases between them. The CDR3 runs to 12 residues. The CDR3 coding sequence is TGCGCCAGCAGCGACTCGGATCTCGGCTACACCTTC. Its protein product is CASSDSDLGYTF.

This clone was detected once. The J gene is TRBJ1-2, the V gene TRBV25-1; the match to TRBD1 covers 9 bases. Germline lookup yields CDR1 MGHDK and CDR2 SYGVNS. The trim removed 4 bases at V and 3 bases at J, leaving 9 bases unmatched. This CDR3 contains 16 residues. The CDR3 DNA reads as TGTGCCAGCAGTGGGGGACAGGGCGCCCACTACTATGGCTACACCTTC. It is translated as CASSGGQGAHYYGYTF.

The chain carries TRBV7-8 and TRBJ2-5, with D hard to call. The CDR3 is 15 amino acids. The germline gives CDR1 SGHVS, CDR2 FQNEAQ. Trimming pared 5 bases from V and 1 base from J, leaving 14 bases between. The DNA of the CDR3 is TGTGCCAGCAGCCCTGTATATCGGGTCCAAGAGACCCAGTACTTC. The encoded protein is CASSPVYRVQETQYF.

The V call is TRBV4-1, the J call TRBJ1-1; D unresolved. With 4 bases removed from V and 3 bases from J, the gap between germline ends came to 15 bases. CDR1 is MGHRA, CDR2 YSYEKL, per germline. The CDR3 sequence is 15 residues long. The CDR3 nucleotides are TGCGCCAGCAGCCCTATTCAAGGTCGGGACACTGAAGCTTTCTTT. It encodes CASSPIQGRDTEAFF.

The V and J genes are TRBV4-1 and TRBJ2-7; TRBD1 agrees at 7 bases. The J segment lost 3 bases and the V segment lost 2 bases, leaving 7 bases of the junction unmatched. CDR1 and CDR2 (germline): MGHRA, YSYEKL. The CDR3 is 15 amino acids. CDR3 DNA: TGCGCCAGCAGCCAATACCCTGACAGGGACTACGAGCAGTACTTC. Its protein product is CASSQYPDRDYEQYF.

This clone was seen a few times. This chain uses TRBV5-1 with TRBJ2-5, with TRBD1 matching 8 bases. The CDR3 runs to 14 residues. V lost 6 bases and J lost 5; bases outside the gene matches: 9. Germline V gene sequence: CDR1 SGHRS, CDR2 YFSETQ. The CDR3 region is CASTLPGGKETQYF. Written as DNA, the CDR3 is TGCGCCAGCACCCTTCCAGGGGGCAAGGAGACCCAGTACTTC.

The chain couples TRBV25-1 to TRBJ1-2; the D is unclear. The CDR3 contains 11 residues. The germline V gene has CDR1 MGHDK and CDR2 SYGVNS. The ends were cut back, 3 bases at V and 7 bases at J, with 6 bases in the middle. The chain's CDR3 is CASSDEFGYTF. The CDR3 DNA is TGTGCCAGCAGTGATGAGTTTGGCTACACCTTC.

The rearrangement uses TRBV4-3 and TRBJ2-1; TRBD1 agrees at 12 bases. This CDR3 has 14 amino acids. After removal of 3 bases from V and 10 bases from J, the junction contained 4 bases not matched to a gene. The germline V gene encodes CDR1 LGHNA and CDR2 YSLEER. The CDR3 coding sequence is TGCGCCAGCAGCCAGAGAGGGACAGGGGGCGAGCAGTTCTTC. Its protein product is CASSQRGTGGEQFF.

The V call is TRBV5-1, the J call TRBJ1-2; TRBD1 aligns across 11 bases. CDR1 is SGHRS and CDR2 is YFSETQ in the germline V gene. V was pared by 4 bases and J by 5 bases, with 10 bases of the junction left unmatched. The CDR3 spans 16 residues. The DNA for the CDR3 is TGCGCCAGCAGCGTCCGGGACAGGGGGTTCGGGTATGGCTACACCTTC. This gives the protein CASSVRDRGFGYGYTF. The complete variable domain, with remaining parts taken from reference TRBV5-1 and TRBJ1-2, reads KAGVTQTPRYLIKTRGQQVTLSCSPISGHRSVSWYQQTPGQGLQFLFEYFSETQRNKGNFPGRFSGRQFSNSRSEMNVSTLELGDSALYLCASSVRDRGFGYGYTFGSGTRLTVV.

This clone appeared a single time. This CDR3 is CASSPRQGTQETQYF. The DNA for the CDR3 is TGTGCCAGTAGTCCACGACAGGGAACCCAAGAGACCCAGTACTTC. This chain joins TRBV19 and TRBJ2-5; 7 nucleotides line up with TRBD1. Per the germline V gene, CDR1 is LNHDA and CDR2 is SQIVND (reference sequence). V gave up 5 bases and J gave up 1 base; unmatched junction bases: 7. The CDR3 extends over 15 amino acids.

This clone was seen only once. The V call is TRBV6-1, the J call TRBJ2-1; TRBD2 aligns across 9 bases. The CDR3 sequence is 15 residues long. CDR1 and CDR2 (germline): MNHNS, SASEGT. The trim removed 7 bases at V and 4 bases at J, leaving 8 bases unmatched. The CDR3 sequence is CASTRGGGAYNEQFF. The DNA of the CDR3 is TGTGCCAGCACGCGTGGCGGGGGGGCTTACAATGAGCAGTTCTTC.